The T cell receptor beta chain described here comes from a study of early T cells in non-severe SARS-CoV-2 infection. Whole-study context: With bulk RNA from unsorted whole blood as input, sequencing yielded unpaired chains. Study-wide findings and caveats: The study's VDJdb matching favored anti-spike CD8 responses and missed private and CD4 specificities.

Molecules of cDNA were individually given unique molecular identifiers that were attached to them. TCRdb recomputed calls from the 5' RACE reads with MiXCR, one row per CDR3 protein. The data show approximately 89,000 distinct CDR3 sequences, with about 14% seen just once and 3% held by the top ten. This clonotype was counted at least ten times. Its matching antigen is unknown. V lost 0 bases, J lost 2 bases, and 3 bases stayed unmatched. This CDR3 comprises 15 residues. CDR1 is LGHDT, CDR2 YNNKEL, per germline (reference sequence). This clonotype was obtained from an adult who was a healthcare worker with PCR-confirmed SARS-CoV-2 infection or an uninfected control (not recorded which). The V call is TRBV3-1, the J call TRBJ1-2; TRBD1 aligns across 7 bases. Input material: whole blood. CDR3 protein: CASSQEGGGNYGYTF. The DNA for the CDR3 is TGTGCCAGCAGCCAAGAAGGGGGCGGAAACTATGGCTACACCTTC.